The 6 T cell receptor beta chains below were found in one sample sequenced in a study of blood T cell repertoires in COVID-19. Only in-frame clones appear in the TCRdb table, and some are missing; sequencing was by immunoSEQ multiplex PCR. The sample yields fewer than 150,000 clones, approximately 80% seen once. Material: PBMCs or T cells enriched from blood (not recorded which). The receptors originated from a man aged 50 to 59 in a cohort exposed to, infected with or recovered from COVID-19 (not recorded which).

This chain links TRBV19 with TRBJ2-1; no clear D gene. Trimming left V 1 base short and J 6 bases short, with 7 bases between. Germline V lookup: CDR1 LNHDA, CDR2 SQIVND (reference sequence). The CDR3 covers 13 residues. The chain's CDR3 is CASSIANSNEQFF. In DNA, the CDR3 is TGTGCCAGTAGTATAGCGAACAGCAATGAGCAGTTCTTC.

The chain carries TRBV5-1 and TRBJ1-2; no clear D gene. The CDR3 runs 14 residues. Trimming shortened V by 4 bases and J by 2 bases, and 12 bases separated the two germline ends. Germline values: CDR1 SGHRS, CDR2 YFSETQ. CDR3 DNA sequence: TGCGCCAGCAGCGCCGGTGGGAGGAACTATGGCTACACCTTC. As protein: CASSAGGRNYGYTF.

The chain carries TRBV2 and TRBJ2-1; tentatively, D is TRBD1 (6 bases). Germline-derived CDR1 and CDR2 are SNHLY and FYNNEI. The ends were cut back, 6 bases at V and 3 bases at J, with 9 bases in the middle. The CDR3 is 13 residues long. The CDR3 region is CASRLDSYNEQFF. CDR3 nucleotide sequence: TGTGCCAGCAGGTTGGACAGCTACAATGAGCAGTTCTTC. Combining the CDR3 with reference TRBV2 and TRBJ2-1 gives the whole variable domain EPEVTQTPSHQVTQMGQEVILRCVPISNHLYFYWYRQILGQKVEFLVSFYNNEISEKSEIFDDQFSVERPDGSNFTLKIRSTKLEDSAMYFCASRLDSYNEQFFGPGTRLTVL.

V usage is TRBV19 and J usage is TRBJ2-1, with TRBD2 matching 8 bases. This CDR3 is built from 15 residues. Germline assignment: CDR1 LNHDA and CDR2 SQIVND (reference sequence). V was clipped by 3 bases and J by 3 bases; unmatched bases: 4. The chain's CDR3 is CASSMTSVGYNEQFF. The CDR3 region has the DNA TGTGCCAGTAGTATGACTAGCGTGGGCTACAATGAGCAGTTCTTC.

The rearrangement links TRBV5-1 to TRBJ2-5; 10 nucleotides match TRBD2. Per the germline V gene, CDR1 is SGHRS and CDR2 is YFSETQ. V gave up 0 bases and J gave up 6 bases; unmatched junction bases: 5. The CDR3 totals 15 residues. The CDR3 loop reads CASSLDLAGVKTQYF. In DNA form, the CDR3 reads TGCGCCAGCAGCTTGGATCTAGCGGGAGTGAAGACCCAGTACTTC.

The chain employs TRBV6-5 and TRBJ2-3; possibly TRBD1 for D (6 bases). This CDR3 has 14 residues. Trimming cost V 5 bases and J 5 bases, with 14 bases left between them. Germline V gene lookup returns CDR1 MNHEY and CDR2 SVGAGI. In DNA, the CDR3 is TGTGCCAGCAGTCCCCAGGGGTTGGGAGATACGCAGTATTTT. Translating gives CASSPQGLGDTQYF.